The 22 T cell receptor beta chains in this list originate from one sample, sequenced in a study of OX40 agonist ivuxolimab in advanced cancers. Only in-frame clones appear in the TCRdb table, and some are missing; sequencing was by immunoSEQ multiplex PCR. The sample lists more than 55,000 clones, roughly nine tenths occurring once. The material was CD4+ or CD8+ T cells sorted from blood, obtained in a trial of the OX40 agonist ivuxolimab. The receptor set was obtained from an adult with an advanced solid tumor such as melanoma, head and neck, liver or kidney cancer.

The V and J genes are TRBV11-2 and TRBJ2-7; D is unresolved. The CDR3 extends over 15 amino acids. The V gene lost 0 bases and the J gene lost 2 bases, with 11 bases spanning the gap. Germline values: CDR1 SGHAT, CDR2 FQNNGV. The CDR3 nucleotides are TGTGCCAGCAGCTTAGATGGCACTTCTCCCTACGAGCAGTACTTC. This codes for CASSLDGTSPYEQYF.

The V call is TRBV6-6, the J call TRBJ2-7; D ambiguous. V was shortened by 5 bases and J by 4 bases, with 9 bases between the two germline ends. Germline loops: CDR1 MNHNY, CDR2 SVGAGI (reference sequence). CDR3 size: 12 residues. The CDR3 DNA follows: TGTGCCAGCAGTGACGGAGTATACGAGCAGTACTTC. It yields the protein CASSDGVYEQYF.

The chain joins TRBV18 to TRBJ2-5; D might be TRBD1 (6 bases). The CDR3 is 15 residues long. Germline CDR1 and CDR2: KGHSH and LQKENI. Trimming removed 3 bases at V and 4 bases at J, with 15 bases between. The CDR3 region is CASSPTPTGGETQYF. The CDR3, as DNA: TGTGCCAGCTCACCCACACCGACAGGAGGAGAGACCCAGTACTTC.

V gene TRBV18 combines with J gene TRBJ1-5; possibly TRBD1 for D (5 bases). This CDR3 is built from 13 residues. From germline, CDR1 is KGHSH and CDR2 LQKENI. Between the trimmed V and J ends, which lost 5 bases and 10 bases, there was a span of 15 bases. CDR3 amino acids: CASSAGTGGPQHF. The DNA of the CDR3 is TGTGCCAGCTCAGCGGGGACGGGTGGACCCCAGCATTTT.

With respect to this clone: Different DNA sequences within this sample yield the same CDR3. V and J are TRBV7-9 and TRBJ2-3; D remains ambiguous. There are 14 residues in the CDR3. V was cut by 0 bases and J by 3 bases, with 7 bases left in between. In germline, CDR1 is SEHNR, CDR2 FQNEAQ (reference sequence). CDR3 sequence: CASSLATDTDTQYF. In DNA form, the CDR3 reads TGTGCCAGCAGCTTAGCTACAGATACAGATACGCAGTATTTT.

The chain links TRBV7-9 to TRBJ1-3; D call uncertain. This CDR3 is 12 amino acids long. The germline gives CDR1 SEHNR, CDR2 FQNEAQ (reference sequence). The V end was cut by 7 bases, the J end by 2 bases, with 6 bases between. The CDR3 coding sequence is TGTGCCAGCACGGATCCTGGAAACACCATATATTTT. Amino acid sequence: CASTDPGNTIYF.

This clone appeared once. V is TRBV28 and J is TRBJ1-5; 7 bases are shared with TRBD1. V shed 6 bases, J shed 5 bases, and the junction held 10 bases outside the gene matches. Germline V gives CDR1 MDHEN, CDR2 SYDVKM. CDR3 length: 15 amino acids. The CDR3 coding sequence is TGTGCCAGCAGCCCTGGGACAGCCAACCATCAGCCCCAGCATTTT. Translating it yields CASSPGTANHQPQHF.

This chain connects TRBV6-5 to TRBJ2-5, with 7 positions matching TRBD1. Looked up from germline, CDR1 is MNHEY and CDR2 is SVGAGI. The CDR3 spans 15 residues. J lost 2 bases, V lost 6 bases, and 9 bases had no gene match. CDR3 in amino acids: CASSPQGYQQETQYF. The CDR3 coding sequence is TGTGCCAGCAGCCCACAGGGGTACCAGCAAGAGACCCAGTACTTC.

This clone was seen once. J is TRBJ2-1 and V is TRBV7-2, with 8 positions matching TRBD2. Germline lookup yields CDR1 SGHTA and CDR2 FQGNSA. The junction had 4 bases not matched to a gene; V was cut back by 3 bases and J by 0 bases. The CDR3 runs 16 residues. The CDR3 bases are TGTGCCAGCAGCTTGGCCGGGACTAGCTCCTACAATGAGCAGTTCTTC. Its protein product is CASSLAGTSSYNEQFF.

This chain uses TRBV9 with TRBJ1-1; 9 bases agree with TRBD1. This CDR3 has 12 amino acids. Germline assignment: CDR1 SGDLS and CDR2 YYNGEE. J gave up 4 bases and V 9 bases, and 4 bases lay outside the gene matches. Written as DNA, the CDR3 is TGTGCCATCTCGGACAGGGGCACTGAAGCTTTCTTT. It is translated as CAISDRGTEAFF.

The chain has TRBV19 and TRBJ2-1; D is perhaps TRBD1 (6 bases). V was pared by 8 bases and J by 0 bases, with 14 bases between. There are 15 residues in the CDR3. Germline V gene sequence: CDR1 LNHDA, CDR2 SQIVND (reference sequence). CDR3 nucleotide sequence: TGTGCCAGTCGTTCCGACAGGAGCTCCTACAATGAGCAGTTCTTC. It yields the protein CASRSDRSSYNEQFF.

This clone appeared a single time. The J gene is TRBJ1-2, the V gene TRBV5-4; 10 bases line up with TRBD1. V shed 0 bases and J 8 bases; nucleotides not matched to a gene: 4. CDR3 length: 14 residues. From germline, CDR1 is SGHNT and CDR2 YYREEE (reference sequence). CDR3 in DNA: TGTGCCAGCAGCTTGGATAGGGACAGGGGCGGCTACACCTTC. Protein product: CASSLDRDRGGYTF.

The chain joins TRBV19 to TRBJ2-3; TRBD2 matches at 11 bases. The CDR3 extends over 15 amino acids. Germline trimming cut 7 bases from V and 1 base from J; bases unmatched to any gene: 4. Germline V gives CDR1 LNHDA, CDR2 SQIVND (reference sequence). The CDR3 DNA reads TGTGCCAGTAAGGGGACTAGCGGCCGCACAGATACGCAGTATTTT. This translates into CASKGTSGRTDTQYF.

This chain joins TRBV28 and TRBJ2-7, with a weak D call TRBD2 (6 bases). V lost 4 bases and J 0 bases, leaving 10 bases between the germline ends. Germline V gene lookup returns CDR1 MDHEN and CDR2 SYDVKM. This CDR3 region has 14 residues. The CDR3: CASSSRDFSYEQYF. The CDR3 nucleotides are TGTGCCAGCAGTTCCCGGGACTTCTCCTACGAGCAGTACTTC.

V gene TRBV7-3 combines with J gene TRBJ2-2; D unclear. This CDR3 has 16 residues. CDR1 is SGHTA and CDR2 is FQGTGA in the germline V gene. Trimming cost V 2 bases and J 5 bases, with 15 bases left between them. The CDR3 loop is CASSLHPTPETGELFF. In DNA form, the CDR3 reads TGTGCCAGCAGCTTACACCCGACTCCCGAGACCGGGGAGCTGTTTTTT.

The gene calls are TRBV6-6 and TRBJ2-7, with 10 bases aligning to TRBD2. Unmatched junction bases numbered 8, after V lost 7 bases and J lost 2 bases. The CDR3 covers 15 residues. Germline V gives CDR1 MNHNY, CDR2 SVGAGI (reference sequence). CDR3 DNA: TGTGCCAGCAATTCGCCTAGCGGGAGCCCCTACGAGCAGTACTTC. Translating it yields CASNSPSGSPYEQYF.

V and J are TRBV6-5 and TRBJ2-1, with TRBD2 matching over 9 bases. Germline lookup yields CDR1 MNHEY and CDR2 SVGAGI. V lost 7 bases to trimming and J lost 9 bases; unmatched junction nucleotides: 10. The CDR3 contains 14 residues. The CDR3 here is CASKGTSRLSEQFF. In DNA, the CDR3 is TGTGCCAGCAAGGGGACTAGCCGTCTGAGTGAGCAGTTCTTC.

J is TRBJ1-4 and V is TRBV6-1, with D possibly being TRBD1 (5 bases). The V and J ends lost 5 bases and 4 bases respectively, with 11 bases between them. Germline V gene lookup returns CDR1 MNHNS and CDR2 SASEGT. There are 14 residues in the CDR3. The CDR3 region has the DNA TGTGCCAGCAGTTTGGGACTTAATAATGAAAAACTGTTTTTT. As protein: CASSLGLNNEKLFF.

V is TRBV5-4 and J is TRBJ2-7; D is possibly TRBD1 (5 bases). The CDR3 spans 15 residues. Germline V gene data show CDR1 as SGHNT and CDR2 as YYREEE (reference sequence). Trimming left V 1 base short and J 7 bases short, with 18 bases between. The CDR3 spells CASSLPPGNSWEQYF. CDR3 sequence (DNA): TGTGCCAGCAGCTTGCCCCCAGGGAACTCGTGGGAGCAGTACTTC.

CDR3 DNA: TGTGCCAGCAGTGAAGGGTGGTCTTCTCTGCGGCCTTTCTTT. Translation: CASSEGWSSLRPFF. The chain combines TRBV6-1 with TRBJ1-1; D gene unclear. V lost 1 base and J lost 12, with 18 bases in between. The V gene's germline CDR1 is MNHNS and CDR2 SASEGT. This CDR3 comprises 14 residues.

V gene TRBV28 combines with J gene TRBJ2-1, with D possibly matching TRBD1 (5 bases). CDR1 MDHEN and CDR2 SYDVKM come from the germline V gene. The ends were cut back, 10 bases at V and 8 bases at J, with 12 bases in the middle. The CDR3 extends over 11 amino acids. The CDR3 protein is CATQGWDEQFF. CDR3 DNA: TGTGCCACCCAGGGATGGGATGAGCAGTTCTTC.

In this sample, this clone turned up once. The V and J genes are TRBV9 and TRBJ2-2; 11 nucleotides align to TRBD2. CDR1 and CDR2 from the germline V gene are SGDLS and YYNGEE. The CDR3 runs to 14 residues. The trim removed 6 bases at V and 6 bases at J, leaving 4 bases unmatched. CDR3 DNA sequence: TGTGCCAGCACGGGACTAGCGGTACCCGGGGAGCTGTTTTTT. Translating it yields CASTGLAVPGELFF.